These T cell receptor beta chains were read from a single sample in a study of control samples from healthy donors and cancer patients. Sequencing used immunoSEQ multiplex PCR; TCRdb keeps in-frame clones, though not all of them. The table includes 120,000 or so clones, about 93% detected once. Sequencing was performed on PBMCs. Receptor source: a man between 45 and 60 years old with head and neck cancer. CDR3s include the opening cysteine and the closing phenylalanine or tryptophan. The D gene is left open where the match is weak. Clone size, where shown, is once, few, many, or a class for clones that have expanded.

j_gene: TRBJ2-2; abundance: .; d_gene: .; v_gene: TRBV27; CDR3aa: CASKHFGRGITGELFF; CDR3nt: TGTGCCAGCAAACACTTTGGCAGGGGCATCACCGGGGAGCTGTTTTTT
j_gene: TRBJ1-3; abundance: .; d_gene: .; v_gene: TRBV19; CDR3aa: CASRLGSGNTIYF; CDR3nt: TGTGCCAGTCGTCTGGGCTCTGGAAACACCATATATTTT
j_gene: TRBJ1-4; abundance: .; d_gene: TRBD1; v_gene: TRBV20-1; CDR3aa: CSASPQMAGGSEKLFF; CDR3nt: TGCAGTGCTAGTCCTCAAATGGCAGGGGGGTCTGAAAAACTGTTTTTT
j_gene: TRBJ1-2; abundance: .; d_gene: TRBD1; v_gene: TRBV29-1; CDR3aa: CSVVPAGGKSDGYTF; CDR3nt: TGCAGCGTGGTACCTGCAGGGGGAAAGTCGGATGGCTACACCTTC
j_gene: TRBJ2-2; abundance: .; d_gene: TRBD2; v_gene: TRBV7-2; CDR3aa: CASSLEVAGAGELFF; CDR3nt: TGTGCCAGCAGCTTGGAGGTAGCGGGTGCCGGGGAGCTGTTTTTT
j_gene: TRBJ1-2; abundance: once; d_gene: .; v_gene: TRBV10-3; CDR3aa: CAISEDPNYGYTF; CDR3nt: TGTGCCATCAGTGAGGACCCTAACTATGGCTACACCTTC
j_gene: TRBJ1-5; abundance: .; d_gene: .; v_gene: TRBV6-5; CDR3aa: CASSLGPSSNQPQHF; CDR3nt: TGTGCCAGCAGTCTGGGGCCCAGCAGCAATCAGCCCCAGCATTTT
j_gene: TRBJ1-5; abundance: .; d_gene: TRBD1; v_gene: TRBV4-1; CDR3aa: CASSRDRVSQPQHF; CDR3nt: TGCGCCAGCAGCCGAGACAGGGTTAGTCAGCCCCAGCATTTT
j_gene: TRBJ1-2; abundance: medium-sized; d_gene: .; v_gene: TRBV4-3; CDR3aa: CASSQDGQKGYTF; CDR3nt: TGCGCCAGCAGCCAAGATGGTCAGAAAGGCTACACCTTC
j_gene: TRBJ2-1; abundance: .; d_gene: TRBD2; v_gene: TRBV5-1; CDR3aa: CASSRGGVYNEQFF; CDR3nt: TGCGCCAGCAGCCGGGGGGGCGTATACAATGAGCAGTTCTTC
j_gene: TRBJ1-6; abundance: .; d_gene: .; v_gene: TRBV6-5; CDR3aa: CASNRRRNSPLHF; CDR3nt: TGTGCCAGCAACAGGAGAAGAAATTCACCCCTCCACTTT
j_gene: TRBJ2-7; abundance: .; d_gene: TRBD1; v_gene: TRBV29-1; CDR3aa: CSTKTGRDRDYEQYF; CDR3nt: TGCAGCACAAAAACGGGCCGGGACAGGGACTACGAGCAGTACTTC
j_gene: TRBJ1-1; abundance: .; d_gene: TRBD1; v_gene: TRBV4-3; CDR3aa: CASSQEDRGLGTEAFF; CDR3nt: TGCGCCAGCAGCCAAGAAGACAGGGGGCTCGGCACTGAAGCTTTCTTT
j_gene: TRBJ2-1; abundance: .; d_gene: .; v_gene: TRBV19; CDR3aa: CATDRLNEQFF; CDR3nt: TGTGCCACCGACCGACTCAATGAGCAGTTCTTC
j_gene: TRBJ2-1; abundance: .; d_gene: .; v_gene: TRBV19; CDR3aa: CASSIDSITYNEQFF; CDR3nt: TGTGCCAGTAGTATAGACAGCATAACCTACAATGAGCAGTTCTTC
j_gene: TRBJ1-1; abundance: .; d_gene: .; v_gene: TRBV5-1; CDR3aa: CASSTGSSNTEAFF; CDR3nt: TGCGCCAGCAGTACGGGTTCCTCGAACACTGAAGCTTTCTTT
j_gene: TRBJ1-6; abundance: .; d_gene: .; v_gene: TRBV9; CDR3aa: CASSALGQNNSPLHF; CDR3nt: TGTGCCAGCAGCGCCCTAGGGCAGAATAATTCACCCCTCCACTTT
j_gene: TRBJ1-1; abundance: .; d_gene: .; v_gene: TRBV13; CDR3aa: CASSLGSRTEAFF; CDR3nt: TGTGCCAGCAGCTTGGGGAGTAGGACTGAAGCTTTCTTT
j_gene: TRBJ2-3; abundance: .; d_gene: TRBD2; v_gene: TRBV9; CDR3aa: CASSGRTSGGLSTDTQYF; CDR3nt: TGTGCCAGCAGCGGGAGGACTAGCGGGGGCTTAAGCACAGATACGCAGTATTTT
j_gene: TRBJ1-1; abundance: .; d_gene: .; v_gene: TRBV24-1; CDR3aa: CATSEWGSTEAFF; CDR3nt: TGTGCCACCAGTGAGTGGGGGAGCACTGAAGCTTTCTTT
j_gene: TRBJ2-5; abundance: .; d_gene: TRBD2; v_gene: TRBV6-2/TRBV6-3; CDR3aa: CASSYYAGEETQYF; CDR3nt: TGTGCCAGCAGTTACTATGCGGGGGAAGAGACCCAGTACTTC
j_gene: TRBJ1-3; abundance: .; d_gene: .; v_gene: TRBV4-3; CDR3aa: CASRGDLGRNTIYF; CDR3nt: TGCGCCTCCCGGGGGGATTTGGGGCGAAACACCATATATTTT
j_gene: TRBJ2-3; abundance: few; d_gene: .; v_gene: TRBV7-9; CDR3aa: CASSDGDFSTDTQYF; CDR3nt: TGTGCCAGCAGCGACGGGGACTTCTCCACAGATACGCAGTATTTT
j_gene: TRBJ1-2; abundance: .; d_gene: .; v_gene: TRBV11-2; CDR3aa: CASSLRGGWSDDSGYTF; CDR3nt: TGTGCCAGCAGCCTTAGGGGAGGGTGGAGTGACGATTCTGGCTACACCTTC
j_gene: TRBJ1-6; abundance: once; d_gene: .; v_gene: TRBV2; CDR3aa: CASSEGVSSYNSPLHF; CDR3nt: TGTGCCAGCAGTGAAGGGGTGAGCTCCTATAATTCACCCCTCCACTTT
j_gene: TRBJ1-1; abundance: .; d_gene: .; v_gene: TRBV20-1; CDR3aa: CSASTAAEAFF; CDR3nt: TGCAGTGCTAGTACGGCAGCCGAAGCTTTCTTT
j_gene: TRBJ1-1; abundance: .; d_gene: TRBD1; v_gene: TRBV5-3; CDR3aa: CARSLGTGKDLVNTEAFF; CDR3nt: TGTGCCAGAAGCCTCGGGACAGGGAAGGATCTAGTGAACACTGAAGCTTTCTTT